This note documents a single T cell receptor (beta chain) sequence. Its antigen remains unidentified. These data are taken from a study of Ad26.COV2.S vaccination and SARS-CoV-2 variants. Study-level information: The authors gave Ad26.COV2.S intramuscularly, either once or twice 56 days apart. Study results and caveats: People who got the vaccine or the placebo had similar non-spike TCR breadth.

The protocol was immunoSEQ multiplex PCR, while the TCRdb copy is restricted to in-frame clones and leaves out a portion. Found here are 400,000 to 450,000 clones, approximately 92% of them singletons; the top ten hold around 1.7%. The treatment: 19 received Ad26.COV2.S at low or high dose, single or two shots; about 5 received placebo; per-sample allocation not given. Samples came from day 63 after the first vaccine or placebo injection. It was Wuhan-strain SARS-CoV-2 spike that the Ad26 vaccine vector expressed. This TCR was recovered from a person between 18 and 60 years old who received the Ad26.COV2.S COVID-19 vaccine or a placebo. The starting material was peripheral blood, obtained in a trial of Ad26.COV2.S vaccine versus placebo.

CDR3 DNA sequence: TGTGCCAGCAGCGGCGGGGGGGCGCAGGAGACCCAGTACTTC. This gives the protein CASSGGGAQETQYF. The chain employs TRBV9 and TRBJ2-5, with 9 bases matching TRBD2. The junction had 5 bases not matched to a gene; V was cut back by 3 bases and J by 5 bases. The CDR3 consists of 14 residues. Germline CDR1 reads SGDLS; CDR2 reads YYNGEE.